This TCR beta chain originates from a study of CD8 T cells in ankylosing spondylitis. Study-level findings and limits: Matched ankylosing spondylitis synovial fluid reportedly showed significant enrichment of disease-linked clones.

This CDR3 has 16 residues. J gave up 6 bases and V 4 bases, and 6 bases lay outside the gene matches. Germline V gives CDR1 GTSNPN, CDR2 SVGIG (reference sequence). A single record per CDR3 protein comes from TCRdb applying MiXCR to the 5' RACE reads. Of 150,000 to 200,000 distinct CDR3 sequences listed, over 10% were seen once; the top ten hold 9.5% to 12%. A remark on this clonotype: No antigen is known for it.

The chain has TRBV30 and TRBJ2-2, with 15 positions matching TRBD2. The source material was blood, either unsorted or a sorted T cell fraction (not recorded which). The sequence was collected from a female donor with ankylosing spondylitis or in good health (not recorded which). CDR3 sequence: CAWTKGTSGRSGELFF. The CDR3 DNA sequence: TGTGCCTGGACGAAGGGGACTAGCGGGAGGTCCGGGGAGCTGTTTTTT.